This entry is about one T cell receptor (beta chain). Sequencing was performed with immunoSEQ multiplex PCR; in TCRdb, only in-frame clones are kept and a portion is missing. The sample consists of 150,000 to 250,000 clones, 84% of them appearing once. The data are from a study of cytomegalovirus exposure and HLA in healthy donors. CDR1 is MNHNS, CDR2 SASEGT, per germline. The CDR3 is 16 amino acids. After removal of 2 bases from V and 5 bases from J, the junction contained 9 bases not matched to a gene. Sequencing was carried out using PBMCs. The chain combines TRBV6-1 with TRBJ2-7; 10 bases line up with TRBD1. The clonotype originates from a woman in her twenties or thirties in good health and CMV-seropositive. This CDR3 is CASSEWGPGQGNEQYF. The CDR3 DNA reads as TGTGCCAGCAGTGAATGGGGCCCGGGACAGGGGAACGAGCAGTACTTC.